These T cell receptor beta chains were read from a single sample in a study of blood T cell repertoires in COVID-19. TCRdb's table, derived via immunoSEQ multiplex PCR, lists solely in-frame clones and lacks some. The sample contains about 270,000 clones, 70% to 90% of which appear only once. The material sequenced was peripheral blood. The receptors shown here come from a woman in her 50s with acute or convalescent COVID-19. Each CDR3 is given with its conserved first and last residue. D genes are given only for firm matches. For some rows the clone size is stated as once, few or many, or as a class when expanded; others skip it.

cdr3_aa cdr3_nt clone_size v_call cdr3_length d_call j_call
CASSPTGDQPQHF TGCGCCAGCAGTCCTACAGGGGATCAGCCCCAGCATTTT - TRBV5-1 13 TRBD1 TRBJ1-5
CASSLKRDREASGSYEQYF TGTGCCAGCAGCTTAAAAAGGGACAGGGAGGCTAGCGGGAGTTACGAGCAGTACTTC - TRBV7-2 19 - TRBJ2-7
CSVEARGYTF TGCAGCGTTGAAGCGAGGGGCTACACCTTC - TRBV29-1 10 - TRBJ1-2
CASSQDERERGYYEQYF TGCGCCAGCAGCCAAGACGAGCGGGAGCGGGGATACTACGAGCAGTACTTC - TRBV4-1 17 TRBD2 TRBJ2-7
CASRTGQGHYGYTF TGTGCCAGCAGAACGGGACAGGGTCACTATGGCTACACCTTC - TRBV2 14 TRBD1 TRBJ1-2
CASSPAAASYGYTF TGTGCCAGCAGCCCCGCGGCAGCTTCCTATGGCTACACCTTC - TRBV7-3 14 - TRBJ1-2
CASVTTGASYGYTF TGTGCCAGTGTGACGACAGGGGCTAGCTATGGCTACACCTTC - TRBV19 14 TRBD1 TRBJ1-2
CASSLGVGQSSPLHF TGCGCCAGCAGCTTGGGGGTGGGACAGTCTTCACCCCTCCACTTT - TRBV5-1 15 TRBD1 TRBJ1-6
CASSEGGTGELFF TGTGCCAGTTCCGAGGGAGGGACCGGGGAGCTGTTTTTT - TRBV19 13 TRBD2 TRBJ2-2
CASSQESDYGYTF TGTGCCAGCAGCCAAGAATCCGACTATGGCTACACCTTC - TRBV3-1/TRBV3-2 13 - TRBJ1-2
CASRDRVLTEAFF TGTGCCAGCAGGGACAGGGTTCTTACTGAAGCTTTCTTT - TRBV2 13 TRBD1 TRBJ1-1
CASSAQGIKSTGELFF TGTGCCAGCAGCGCACAGGGGATTAAAAGCACCGGGGAGCTGTTTTTT - TRBV7-2 16 TRBD1 TRBJ2-2
CASSLRQPNEQFF TGTGCCAGCAGCCTTCGACAGCCCAATGAGCAGTTCTTC - TRBV28 13 - TRBJ2-1
CASSPPASGSEEQYF TGTGCCAGCAGTCCCCCCGCTAGCGGGAGCGAAGAGCAGTACTTC - TRBV28 15 TRBD2 TRBJ2-7
CSASFAEAFF TGCAGTGCTAGTTTCGCTGAAGCTTTCTTT - TRBV20-1 10 - TRBJ1-1
CASSVSAGINEKLFF TGTGCCAGCAGCGTATCCGCAGGGATTAATGAAAAACTGTTTTTT - TRBV9 15 - TRBJ1-4
CASSLLPTPGYSGNTIYF TGTGCCAGCAGCCTGTTACCCACCCCCGGGTACTCTGGAAACACCATATATTTT few TRBV5-5 18 - TRBJ1-3
CASSTGGGANVLTF TGTGCCAGTAGTACAGGTGGCGGGGCCAACGTCCTGACTTTC - TRBV19 14 - TRBJ2-6
CASSTASSGNKFF TGTGCCAGCAGTACCGCCTCTAGCGGGAATAAGTTCTTC few TRBV28 13 TRBD2 TRBJ2-1
CASSWTASNYGYTF TGTGCCAGCAGTTGGACAGCGAGTAACTATGGCTACACCTTC - TRBV7-9 14 - TRBJ1-2
CASSTGRPSTDTQYF TGTGCCAGTAGTACGGGGAGGCCGAGCACAGATACGCAGTATTTT - TRBV19 15 - TRBJ2-3
CASTLRRGNTIYF TGTGCCAGCACCTTGAGGCGGGGAAACACCATATATTTT few TRBV28 13 - TRBJ1-3
CASSDDRDQETQYF TGTGCCAGCAGTGACGACAGGGACCAAGAGACCCAGTACTTC - TRBV2 14 TRBD1 TRBJ2-5
CASSQGLGQGTGNTIYF TGTGCCAGCAGCCAAGGTTTGGGACAGGGTACCGGAAACACCATATATTTT - TRBV4-2 17 TRBD1 TRBJ1-3
CSVLKPAGSYEQYF TGCAGCGTCTTAAAACCAGCGGGATCCTACGAGCAGTACTTC - TRBV29-1 14 TRBD2 TRBJ2-7
CASSLGDRGSEEQYF TGCGCCAGCAGCTTGGGGGACAGGGGAAGTGAAGAGCAGTACTTC - TRBV5-1 15 TRBD1 TRBJ2-7
CASSFNESGTGSDEQYF TGTGCCAGCAGCTTTAACGAGTCAGGGACAGGGTCCGACGAGCAGTACTTC - TRBV11-3 17 TRBD1 TRBJ2-7
CASSPGQGETQYF TGTGCCAGCAGCCCGGGACAGGGGGAGACCCAGTACTTC - TRBV2 13 TRBD1 TRBJ2-5
CASTRTGATDTQYF TGTGCCAGCACGAGGACAGGGGCAACAGATACGCAGTATTTT - TRBV6-5 14 TRBD1 TRBJ2-3
CASTHTLQGSNQPQHF TGTGCCAGCACCCACACCCTCCAGGGAAGCAATCAGCCCCAGCATTTT - TRBV4-2 16 - TRBJ1-5
CASSLGTVTNEKLFF TGTGCCAGCAGCTTGGGGACAGTAACTAATGAAAAACTGTTTTTT - TRBV7-9 15 TRBD1 TRBJ1-4
CASKPGRNYEQYF TGTGCCAGCAAGCCAGGGCGGAATTACGAGCAGTACTTC few TRBV6-6 13 - TRBJ2-7
CASREGQDHGYTF TGTGCCAGCAGGGAGGGACAGGACCATGGCTACACCTTC - TRBV28 13 TRBD1 TRBJ1-2
CASSLAQGGYGYTF TGTGCCAGCAGCTTAGCACAGGGGGGTTATGGCTACACCTTC - TRBV7-9 14 TRBD1 TRBJ1-2
CASSPFGENTGELFF TGTGCCAGCAGCCCGTTCGGGGAGAACACCGGGGAGCTGTTTTTT - TRBV7-3 15 - TRBJ2-2
CASTLSPRQGGPYEQYF TGTGCCAGCACCCTTTCCCCAAGACAGGGGGGCCCCTACGAGCAGTACTTC once TRBV9 17 TRBD1 TRBJ2-7
CAWSVPPGLGQLDEKLFF TGTGCCTGGAGTGTCCCACCAGGGCTCGGGCAGTTGGATGAAAAACTGTTTTTT - TRBV30 18 - TRBJ1-4
CASSWGGDQPQHF TGTGCCAGTAGTTGGGGGGGTGATCAGCCCCAGCATTTT - TRBV19 13 - TRBJ1-5
CASSEAPGLGYTF TGTGCCAGCAGTGAAGCGCCGGGTCTTGGCTACACCTTC - TRBV6-1 13 - TRBJ1-2
CASSWGLAGGEYNEQFF TGCGCCAGCAGCTGGGGACTAGCGGGAGGGGAATACAATGAGCAGTTCTTC - TRBV5-1 17 TRBD2 TRBJ2-1
CASSIGTLGEATTDTQYF TGTGCCAGTAGTATAGGGACCCTTGGGGAGGCTACCACAGATACGCAGTATTTT - TRBV19 18 - TRBJ2-3
CASSLGGSGYEQYF TGTGCCAGCAGTTTAGGCGGGAGTGGGTACGAGCAGTACTTC - TRBV28 14 TRBD2 TRBJ2-7